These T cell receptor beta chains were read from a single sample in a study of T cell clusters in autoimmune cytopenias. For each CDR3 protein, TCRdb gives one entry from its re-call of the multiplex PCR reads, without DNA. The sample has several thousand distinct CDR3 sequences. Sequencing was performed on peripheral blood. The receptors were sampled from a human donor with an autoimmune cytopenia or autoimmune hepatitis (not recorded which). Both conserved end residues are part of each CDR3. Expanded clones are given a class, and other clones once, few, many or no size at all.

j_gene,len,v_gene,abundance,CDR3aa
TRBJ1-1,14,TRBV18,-,CASSPDILNTEAFF
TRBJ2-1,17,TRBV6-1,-,CASSVGLGLAFYNEQFF
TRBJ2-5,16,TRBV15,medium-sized,CATSAPSGGYQETQYF
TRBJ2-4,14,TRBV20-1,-,CSARGTVAKNIQYF
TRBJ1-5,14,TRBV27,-,CASSHRGQVQPQHF
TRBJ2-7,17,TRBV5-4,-,CASSLPRGTLGIDEQFF
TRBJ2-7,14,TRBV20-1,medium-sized,CSARDSGLSYEQYF
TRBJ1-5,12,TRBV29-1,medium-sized,CSVGQGNQPQHF
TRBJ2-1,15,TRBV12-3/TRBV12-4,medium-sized,CASSFFGSSYNEQFF
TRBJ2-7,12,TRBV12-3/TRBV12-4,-,CASSPNGGEQYF
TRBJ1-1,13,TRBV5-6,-,CASSDFFGAEAFF
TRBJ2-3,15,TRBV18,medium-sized,CASSPGLAGADTQYF
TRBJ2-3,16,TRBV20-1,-,CSASDAGRTSTDTQYF
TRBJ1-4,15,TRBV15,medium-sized,CATSSDGGVNEKLFF
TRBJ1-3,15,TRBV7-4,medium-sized,CASSLVADGGNTIYF